This passage covers 18 T cell receptor beta chains from one sample sequenced in a study of human versus mouse CDR3 diversity and MHC coevolution. The repertoire was sequenced with immunoSEQ multiplex PCR; TCRdb's copy has only in-frame clones and lacks some. The table shows about 83,000 clones, with around 92% occurring only once. Sequenced input: naive CD4+ T cells from blood. The subset was: CD45RO-negative CD62L-positive naive CD4 T cells. These receptors originate from a person aged 25 to 69 in good health.

The chain joins TRBV6-6 to TRBJ2-1, with TRBD2 identical over 15 bases. The CDR3 contains 14 residues. The germline CDR1 and CDR2 sequences are MNHNY and SVGAGI (reference sequence). J gave up 7 bases and V 7 bases, and 2 bases lay outside the gene matches. CDR3 DNA sequence: TGTGCCAGCACTGGGACTAGCGGGAGGAATGAGCAGTTCTTC. Protein sequence: CASTGTSGRNEQFF.

The CDR3 is CASSLAEGGARWNTEAFF. CDR3 DNA: TGCGCCAGCAGCTTGGCCGAGGGGGGGGCGCGGTGGAACACTGAAGCTTTCTTT. The V gene is TRBV5-1, the J gene TRBJ1-1; tentatively, D is TRBD1 (6 bases). This CDR3 has 18 residues. Per germline, CDR1 SGHRS and CDR2 YFSETQ. Trimming removed 0 bases from V and 1 base from J, with 19 bases in between.

CDR3 residues: CASSLASSSNQPQHF. The CDR3 nucleotides are TGTGCCAGCAGCTTAGCGTCATCAAGCAATCAGCCCCAGCATTTT. The V gene is TRBV7-9, the J gene TRBJ1-5, with unresolved D. Trimming shortened V by 0 bases and J by 1 base, and 7 bases separated the two germline ends. Germline-derived CDR1 and CDR2 are SEHNR and FQNEAQ (reference sequence). CDR3 length: 15 residues.

The gene calls are TRBV4-1 and TRBJ1-1; D is unresolved. Germline V gene data show CDR1 as MGHRA and CDR2 as YSYEKL. This CDR3 comprises 12 residues. V was clipped by 1 base and J by 10 bases, with 10 bases between them. The CDR3 region is CASSQGAMRAFF. As DNA, the CDR3 is TGCGCCAGCAGCCAAGGGGCTATGCGAGCTTTCTTT.

This rearrangement joins TRBV14 to TRBJ1-5, with a possible D match to TRBD1 (5 bases). V shed 0 bases and J shed 2 bases, with 23 bases lying between them. Germline V gene lookup returns CDR1 SGHDN and CDR2 FVKESK. This CDR3 has 20 amino acids. DNA for the CDR3: TGTGCCAGCAGCCAAGATACTTTAAACCTGGCCGGGACTGGCAATCAGCCCCAGCATTTT. It translates to CASSQDTLNLAGTGNQPQHF.

The J gene is TRBJ1-2, the V gene TRBV2, with 8 bases matching TRBD1. The trim removed 3 bases at V and 8 bases at J, leaving 11 bases unmatched. The CDR3 is 15 residues long. CDR1 and CDR2 (germline): SNHLY, FYNNEI. CDR3 residues: CASSDRGPNSEGYTF. The CDR3 coding sequence is TGTGCCAGCAGTGACAGGGGGCCCAACTCAGAGGGCTACACCTTC.

The chain is built from TRBV5-4 and TRBJ2-5, with 7 positions matching TRBD2. V lost 4 bases and J lost 5; bases outside the gene matches: 14. The germline gives CDR1 SGHNT, CDR2 YYREEE (reference sequence). The CDR3 spans 16 residues. CDR3 protein: CASSPSSGQPMETQYF. The CDR3 bases are TGTGCCAGCAGCCCATCTAGCGGCCAACCAATGGAGACCCAGTACTTC.

This rearrangement joins TRBV7-9 to TRBJ2-1; unclear D gene. V lost 5 bases and J 0 bases, leaving 23 bases between the germline ends. The CDR3 covers 19 residues. The V gene's germline CDR1 is SEHNR and CDR2 FQNEAQ (reference sequence). The CDR3 region is CASSQRPDIGASSYNEQFF. The CDR3 coding sequence is TGTGCCAGCAGCCAGCGCCCGGATATAGGAGCGAGCTCCTACAATGAGCAGTTCTTC.

The chain recombines TRBV14 with TRBJ2-6; D is unclear. The CDR3 sequence is 19 residues long. V lost 1 base, J lost 1 base, and 17 bases lay in between. From germline, CDR1 is SGHDN and CDR2 FVKESK. The CDR3 nucleotides are TGTGCCAGCAGCCAAGTATGGGTTCCCCTGACTTCTGGGGCCAACGTCCTGACTTTC. Its translation is CASSQVWVPLTSGANVLTF.

The gene calls are TRBV9 and TRBJ2-7; 10 bases are a match to TRBD2. The germline CDR1 and CDR2 sequences are SGDLS and YYNGEE. Trimming took 0 bases from V and 7 from J; bases not matched to a gene: 7. The CDR3 is made up of 15 amino acids. CDR3 residues: CASSVGPLAGEEQYF. DNA of the CDR3: TGTGCCAGCAGCGTAGGTCCGCTAGCGGGGGAAGAGCAGTACTTC.

The chain is built from TRBV19 and TRBJ1-6; 7 bases agree with TRBD1. CDR3 size: 17 residues. The V gene end was trimmed by 8 bases and the J gene end by 0 bases; junction bases not matched to a gene: 10. CDR1 and CDR2 (germline): LNHDA, SQIVND (reference sequence). The CDR3 spells CASRGTEESSYNSPLHF. CDR3 bases: TGTGCCAGTCGCGGGACAGAGGAGAGCTCCTATAATTCACCCCTCCACTTT.

The chain couples TRBV10-1 to TRBJ2-7, with no clear D. Trimming cost V 0 bases and J 6 bases, with 15 bases left between them. In germline, CDR1 is WNHNN, CDR2 SYGVQD (reference sequence). The CDR3 is 15 residues long. The DNA of the CDR3 is TGCGCCAGCAGTGAGTCGCGTACCTCGTTCTCCGAGCAGTACTTC. Translated, it gives CASSESRTSFSEQYF.

V and J are TRBV5-4 and TRBJ2-1; no reliable D call. CDR1 and CDR2 (germline): SGHNT, YYREEE (reference sequence). CDR3 length: 12 residues. V was shortened by 4 bases and J by 12 bases, with 14 bases between the two germline ends. As DNA, the CDR3 is TGTGCCAGCAGCCGAGGCCTTGGCATGCAGTTCTTC. Translation gives CASSRGLGMQFF.

The CDR3 here is CASSRNLLLTPLTQYF. The CDR3 bases are TGTGCCAGCAGCCGTAACCTTTTACTTACCCCCCTGACCCAGTACTTC. The chain combines TRBV7-2 with TRBJ2-5; no reliable D call. V was shortened by 5 bases and J by 7 bases, with 23 bases between the two germline ends. Germline lookup yields CDR1 SGHTA and CDR2 FQGNSA. CDR3 length equals 16 residues. The full variable domain, completed using reference TRBV7-2 and TRBJ2-5, is GAGVSQSPSNKVTEKGKDVELRCDPISGHTALYWYRQSLGQGLEFLIYFQGNSAPDKSGLPSDRFSAERTGGSVSTLTIQRTQQEDSAVYLCASSRNLLLTPLTQYFGPGTRLLVL.

This chain connects TRBV28 to TRBJ1-2, with TRBD1 matching over 8 bases. This CDR3 has 18 residues. CDR1 and CDR2 from the germline V gene are MDHEN and SYDVKM. Trimming removed 6 bases from V and 4 bases from J; junction bases left unmatched: 19. The CDR3 spells CASRTLGAGGATVYGYTF. Here the CDR3 DNA reads TGTGCCAGCAGAACCCTGGGGGCAGGGGGCGCGACCGTCTATGGCTACACCTTC.

V gene TRBV27 combines with J gene TRBJ1-2, with 7 bases that match TRBD1. Germline CDR1 and CDR2: MNHEY and SMNVEV (reference sequence). V dropped 6 bases and J dropped 8; count of bases not matched to a gene: 12. The CDR3 loop spans 14 amino acids. The CDR3 coding sequence is TGTGCCAGCAGCACACAACAGGGGTCGTACGGCTACACCTTC. Amino acids: CASSTQQGSYGYTF.

The chain joins TRBV5-4 to TRBJ2-1; 8 bases map to TRBD2. Germline CDR1 is SGHNT and CDR2 is YYREEE (reference sequence). This CDR3 region has 14 residues. V lost 3 bases, J lost 6 bases, and 5 bases stayed unmatched. The DNA for the CDR3 is TGTGCCAGCAGCTCCGCCAGCGGGGGCAATGAGCAGTTCTTC. It codes for CASSSASGGNEQFF.

The CDR3 DNA sequence: TGCGCCAGCAGATGGCGGGGGGGCACAGATACGCAGTATTTT. It translates to CASRWRGGTDTQYF. The chain is built from TRBV5-1 and TRBJ2-3, with 8 bases matching TRBD2. V was clipped by 5 bases and J by 1 base; unmatched bases: 3. The CDR3 has 14 amino acids. Looked up from germline, CDR1 is SGHRS and CDR2 is YFSETQ.